Below, 30 T cell receptor beta chains from the same sample are listed, as sequenced in a study of tumour-infiltrating T cells in Burkitt lymphoma. The repertoire was sequenced with immunoSEQ multiplex PCR; TCRdb's copy has only in-frame clones and lacks some. This table has around 15,000 clones, 70% to 80% appearing once. Sequencing used tumor tissue. Source of these receptors: a human donor with diffuse large B-cell lymphoma.

This chain connects TRBV4-3 to TRBJ1-4; D unclear. V lost 3 bases to trimming and J lost 12 bases, with 20 bases between them. This CDR3 region has 15 residues. The germline CDR1 and CDR2 sequences are LGHNA and YSLEER. The CDR3 DNA follows: TGCGCCAGCAGCCAGGGCGGAGGGATCCATGTTGAACTGTTTTTT. Encoded protein: CASSQGGGIHVELFF.

The chain carries TRBV29-1 and TRBJ2-2; D might be TRBD1 (6 bases). The CDR3 sequence is 13 residues long. Germline CDR1 is SQVTM and CDR2 is ANQGSEA. CDR3 DNA sequence: TGCGGGATGGGGGCCATCAACACCGGGGAGCTGTTTTTT. It specifies CGMGAINTGELFF.

The chain carries TRBV10-3 and TRBJ1-2; 7 bases fit TRBD1. The ends lost 3 bases at V and 0 bases at J; junction bases unmatched: 7. The germline V gene encodes CDR1 ENHRY and CDR2 SYGVKD. The CDR3 has 16 residues. As DNA, the CDR3 is TGTGCCATCAGTGACCCGACGACAGGGACTAACTATGGCTACACCTTC. This sequence encodes CAISDPTTGTNYGYTF.

This clone showed up just once. The V gene is TRBV7-3, the J gene TRBJ2-6; possibly TRBD2 for D (6 bases). The CDR3 extends over 17 amino acids. Germline CDR1 and CDR2: SGHTA and FQGTGA. Between the trimmed V and J ends, which lost 3 bases and 2 bases, there was a span of 14 bases. The CDR3 here is CASSFRDPGAGANVLTF. In nucleotides, the CDR3 is TGTGCCAGCAGCTTCCGGGATCCGGGAGCTGGGGCCAACGTCCTGACTTTC.

The genes are TRBV29-1 and TRBJ1-2; the D is unclear. Trimming removed 3 bases at V and 8 bases at J, with 10 bases between. The CDR3 has 11 residues. CDR1 SQVTM and CDR2 ANQGSEA come from the germline V gene. CDR3 sequence: CSVEGMGGYTF. Here the CDR3 DNA reads TGCAGCGTTGAGGGGATGGGCGGCTACACCTTC.

The rearrangement uses TRBV19 and TRBJ2-1; weak D call: TRBD1 (5 bases). Trimming shortened V by 4 bases and J by 4 bases, and 20 bases separated the two germline ends. CDR3 length: 17 residues. The germline V gene has CDR1 LNHDA and CDR2 SQIVND (reference sequence). CDR3 amino acids: CASSTPGGAGPYNEQFF. DNA of the CDR3: TGTGCCAGTAGTACCCCCGGTGGGGCCGGACCGTACAATGAGCAGTTCTTC.

This clone was counted a few times. V gene TRBV2 combines with J gene TRBJ2-2; D remains ambiguous. Trimming cost V 0 bases and J 6 bases, with 8 bases left between them. The CDR3 totals 14 residues. Germline CDR1 reads SNHLY; CDR2 reads FYNNEI. This CDR3 reads CASSEARGAGELFF. In DNA, the CDR3 is TGTGCCAGCAGTGAAGCGCGTGGGGCCGGGGAGCTGTTTTTT.

CDR3 amino acids: CASSLVDEQFF. The CDR3 nucleotides are TGTGCCAGCAGCTTAGTCGATGAGCAGTTCTTC. This rearrangement joins TRBV7-9 to TRBJ2-1; D ambiguous. Germline V gene sequence: CDR1 SEHNR, CDR2 FQNEAQ (reference sequence). Trimming shortened V by 1 base and J by 8 bases, and 3 bases separated the two germline ends. This CDR3 spans 11 amino acids. Complete variable domain (other parts from reference TRBV7-9 and TRBJ2-1): DTGVSQNPRHKITKRGQNVTFRCDPISEHNRLYWYRQTLGQGPEFLTYFQNEAQLEKSRLLSDRFSAERPKGSFSTLEIQRTEQGDSAMYLCASSLVDEQFFGPGTRLTVL.

V is TRBV4-3 and J is TRBJ2-6; 7 nucleotides match TRBD2. CDR3 length equals 16 residues. Germline CDR1 is LGHNA and CDR2 is YSLEER. V lost 0 bases to trimming and J lost 4 bases; unmatched junction nucleotides: 3. The CDR3 DNA follows: TGCGCCAGCAGCCAAGAGGGAGGGGCCGGGGCCAACGTCCTGACTTTC. It specifies CASSQEGGAGANVLTF.

The chain is built from TRBV5-6 and TRBJ2-1, with a weak D call TRBD2 (6 bases). The CDR3 contains 15 residues. V gave up 7 bases and J gave up 9 bases, with 23 bases separating them. Germline-derived CDR1 and CDR2 are SGHDT and YYEEEE. The CDR3 reads CASAPGAGLAGEQFF. The CDR3 DNA reads as TGTGCCAGCGCCCCCGGGGCGGGGCTTGCCGGTGAGCAGTTCTTC.

This clone has a handful of counts. V is TRBV6-5 and J is TRBJ2-7; possible D gene TRBD1, 6 bases. The V end was cut by 5 bases, the J end by 1 base, with 12 bases between. CDR1 is MNHEY and CDR2 is SVGAGI in the germline V gene. The CDR3 totals 14 residues. The chain's CDR3 is CASSGRTESYEQYF. The CDR3 region has the DNA TGTGCCAGCAGTGGACGGACAGAATCCTACGAGCAGTACTTC.

In DNA, the CDR3 is TGCGCCAGCAGCCAAGATCGACAGGCGGACTACGAGCAGTACTTC. Translation gives CASSQDRQADYEQYF. The V gene is TRBV4-3, the J gene TRBJ2-7; TRBD1 might be the D (6 bases). Germline V lookup: CDR1 LGHNA, CDR2 YSLEER. The CDR3 covers 15 residues. The V gene lost 0 bases and the J gene lost 3 bases, with 12 bases spanning the gap.

The V and J genes are TRBV6-5 and TRBJ1-1, with 8 bases aligning to TRBD1. After removal of 7 bases from V and 4 bases from J, the junction contained 8 bases not matched to a gene. Germline values: CDR1 MNHEY, CDR2 SVGAGI. The length of the CDR3 is 14 residues. The CDR3 coding sequence is TGTGCCAGCAACCGGGACAGGATTGGCACTGAAGCTTTCTTT. This codes for CASNRDRIGTEAFF.

The chain carries TRBV6-5 and TRBJ1-1, with D uncertain. V was trimmed by 2 bases and J by 2 bases, leaving 9 bases between them. This CDR3 has 14 residues. Germline V gives CDR1 MNHEY, CDR2 SVGAGI. For the CDR3, the DNA is TGTGCCAGCAGTTACCTAGGCAGCAACACTGAAGCTTTCTTT. This gives the protein CASSYLGSNTEAFF.

This clone was counted between two and nine times. The chain is built from TRBV11-1 and TRBJ2-7; unclear D gene. V lost 0 bases and J 1 base, leaving 13 bases between the germline ends. Per germline, CDR1 SGHAT and CDR2 FQDESV (reference sequence). The CDR3 runs to 16 residues. The CDR3 nucleotides read TGTGCCAGCAGCTTAGCGGTCACAGTACTTTCCTACGAGCAGTACTTC. It is translated as CASSLAVTVLSYEQYF.

A word on this clone: One end of the junction varies from germline; a read error may be responsible. The CDR3 reads CASSPYVEAGELFF. For the CDR3, the DNA is TGTGCTAGCAGCCCTTATGTGGAGGCCGGGGAGCTGTTTTTT. The rearrangement uses TRBV7-7 and TRBJ2-2, with D possibly being TRBD2 (5 bases). CDR3 length: 14 residues. Germline V gene sequence: CDR1 SSHAT, CDR2 FNYEAQ (reference sequence).

J is TRBJ2-7 and V is TRBV5-1; D is unresolved. Looked up from germline, CDR1 is SGHRS and CDR2 is YFSETQ. Trimming removed 0 bases at V and 2 bases at J, with 6 bases between. The CDR3 length is 13 residues. The CDR3 coding sequence is TGCGCCAGCAGCTTGGCCAGTACCTACGAGCAGTACTTC. Its protein is CASSLASTYEQYF.

As concerns this clone: Other nucleotide sequences from this sample produce the same CDR3. This sequence joins TRBV4-3 and TRBJ2-7, with TRBD1 identical over 9 bases. Germline V gene sequence: CDR1 LGHNA, CDR2 YSLEER. The CDR3 extends over 16 amino acids. Germline trimming cut 0 bases from V and 1 base from J; bases unmatched to any gene: 4. Here the CDR3 reads CASSQDGTGSSYEQYF. The CDR3, as DNA: TGCGCCAGCAGCCAAGATGGGACAGGGTCTTCCTACGAGCAGTACTTC.

J is TRBJ1-4 and V is TRBV10-3; 8 nucleotides match TRBD1. Germline CDR1 reads ENHRY; CDR2 reads SYGVKD. Trimming took 10 bases from V and 7 from J; bases not matched to a gene: 8. The CDR3 has 13 residues. The CDR3 DNA sequence: TGTGCCACCAGGGACAGGTCAATTGAAAAACTGTTTTTT. As protein: CATRDRSIEKLFF.

This chain uses TRBV7-9 with TRBJ1-1; D remains unclear. CDR1 SEHNR and CDR2 FQNEAQ come from the germline V gene (reference sequence). Trimming shortened V by 1 base and J by 1 base, and 13 bases separated the two germline ends. The CDR3 extends over 16 amino acids. CDR3 DNA sequence: TGTGCCAGCAGCTTAGGAACATTTGGGAGGAACACTGAAGCTTTCTTT. As protein: CASSLGTFGRNTEAFF.

This sequence joins TRBV6-5 and TRBJ2-7; 7 bases agree with TRBD2. V lost 6 bases, J lost 4 bases, and 12 bases stayed unmatched. Germline CDR1 MNHEY, CDR2 SVGAGI. The CDR3 contains 15 residues. CDR3 sequence: CASSLEGSGIYEQYF. CDR3 bases: TGTGCCAGCAGCTTGGAAGGCAGCGGGATTTACGAGCAGTACTTC.

The rearrangement links TRBV6-6 to TRBJ2-1, with D uncertain. CDR3 length equals 13 residues. Trimming pared 6 bases from V and 9 bases from J, leaving 15 bases between. The germline V gene encodes CDR1 MNHNY and CDR2 SVGAGI (reference sequence). CDR3 DNA sequence: TGTGCCAGCAGCCTATTCGCCGGTGGTGAGCAGTTCTTC. Residues: CASSLFAGGEQFF.

The V gene is TRBV4-3, the J gene TRBJ2-3; TRBD2 agrees at 9 bases. The germline CDR1 and CDR2 sequences are LGHNA and YSLEER. The CDR3 is made up of 17 amino acids. With 1 base clipped from V and 0 bases from J, the junction kept 5 bases outside the gene matches. CDR3 sequence (DNA): TGCGCCAGCAGCCAAGGGCTAGCGGGGACCAGCACAGATACGCAGTATTTT. Protein product: CASSQGLAGTSTDTQYF.

The V gene is TRBV10-3, the J gene TRBJ1-1, with D possibly being TRBD1 (5 bases). There are 15 residues in the CDR3. The germline V and J ends were trimmed by 0 bases and 5 bases, with 13 bases remaining between them. CDR1 is ENHRY and CDR2 is SYGVKD in the germline V gene. For the CDR3, the DNA is TGTGCCATCAGTGAGTCACGAGGTGGGGGAACTGAAGCTTTCTTT. Amino acids: CAISESRGGGTEAFF.

The chain couples TRBV29-1 to TRBJ1-5; D gene uncertain. The germline gives CDR1 SQVTM, CDR2 ANQGSEA. The CDR3 loop spans 13 amino acids. V was trimmed by 1 base and J by 7 bases, leaving 11 bases between them. The DNA of the CDR3 is TGCAGCGTTGAAGTCCAGGTAGGGCAGCCCCAGCATTTT. It specifies CSVEVQVGQPQHF.

The CDR3 DNA reads as TGTGCCAGCAGCTTAGCGCCGGGACCCAGCACCATATATTTT. Translation gives CASSLAPGPSTIYF. The V gene is TRBV7-8, the J gene TRBJ1-3, with a possible D match to TRBD1 (5 bases). The CDR3 loop spans 14 amino acids. V was clipped by 0 bases and J by 9 bases, with 12 bases between them. The V gene's germline CDR1 is SGHVS and CDR2 FQNEAQ.

The gene calls are TRBV5-4 and TRBJ2-7; D remains ambiguous. V lost 2 bases and J lost 2, with 11 bases in between. The CDR3 has 14 residues. Germline lookup yields CDR1 SGHNT and CDR2 YYREEE (reference sequence). The DNA for the CDR3 is TGTGCCAGCAGCTTCAACTTCCAAACCTACGAGCAGTACTTC. Translated, it gives CASSFNFQTYEQYF.

The rearrangement uses TRBV4-3 and TRBJ1-1; D uncertain. Germline-derived CDR1 and CDR2 are LGHNA and YSLEER. This CDR3 is 12 amino acids long. With 1 base removed from V and 7 bases from J, the gap between germline ends came to 7 bases. CDR3 sequence (DNA): TGCGCCAGCAGCCAAGCAGGACTTGAAGCTTTCTTT. Encoded protein: CASSQAGLEAFF.

In nucleotides, the CDR3 is TGTGCCAGCAGCTTATCGCTGCCTGGATATGGCTACACCTTC. This codes for CASSLSLPGYGYTF. V gene TRBV7-2 combines with J gene TRBJ1-2; D gene uncertain. Germline lookup yields CDR1 SGHTA and CDR2 FQGNSA. The CDR3 loop spans 14 amino acids. With 2 bases removed from V and 5 bases from J, the gap between germline ends came to 12 bases.

V gene TRBV19 combines with J gene TRBJ1-2; D is unresolved. The CDR3 length is 13 residues. CDR1 LNHDA and CDR2 SQIVND come from the germline V gene (reference sequence). V was cut by 6 bases and J by 3 bases, with 11 bases left in between. CDR3 region: CASRNLGDYGYTF. The CDR3 DNA is TGTGCCAGTAGGAATCTAGGAGACTATGGCTACACCTTC.